These 28 T cell receptor beta chains share one sample of origin, sequenced in a study of T cell responses to AZD1222 COVID-19 vaccine. Clones were read by immunoSEQ multiplex PCR, and TCRdb kept only the in-frame ones, dropping some. The sample carries approximately 74,000 clones, roughly 87% recorded once. This specimen consisted of peripheral blood, obtained 28 days after the second AZD1222 dose. The receptors come from an adult who received the AZD1222 COVID-19 vaccine.

The V gene is TRBV6-5, the J gene TRBJ2-1; no definite D call. V was pared by 7 bases and J by 2 bases, with 9 bases between. CDR3 length equals 13 residues. Looked up from germline, CDR1 is MNHEY and CDR2 is SVGAGI. As DNA, the CDR3 is TGTGCCAGCACACTGCCCGCCTACAATGAGCAGTTCTTC. Translation gives CASTLPAYNEQFF.

The chain uses TRBV11-2 and TRBJ2-2; D is uncertain. The CDR3 length is 12 residues. V was shortened by 3 bases and J by 9 bases, with 8 bases between the two germline ends. Germline values: CDR1 SGHAT, CDR2 FQNNGV. The CDR3 is CASSFIFRELFF. The CDR3, as DNA: TGTGCCAGCAGCTTCATCTTTAGGGAGCTGTTTTTT.

V is TRBV19 and J is TRBJ2-1, with D hard to call. Trimming removed 2 bases from V and 8 bases from J, with 7 bases in between. The CDR3 loop spans 12 amino acids. Germline V gene data show CDR1 as LNHDA and CDR2 as SQIVND (reference sequence). The CDR3 here is CASSITVHEQFF. DNA for the CDR3: TGTGCCAGTAGTATAACAGTCCATGAGCAGTTCTTC.

The chain combines TRBV19 with TRBJ2-6; 7 bases are shared with TRBD2. The CDR3 totals 18 residues. CDR1 and CDR2 from the germline V gene are LNHDA and SQIVND (reference sequence). With V trimmed by 3 bases and J by 0 bases, 8 bases remained unmatched. Written as DNA, the CDR3 is TGTGCCAGTAGTATGGAGGGAGGGAGGCACTCTGGGGCCAACGTCCTGACTTTC. Residues: CASSMEGGRHSGANVLTF. Variable domain in full (rest from reference TRBV19 and TRBJ2-6): DGGITQSPKYLFRKEGQNVTLSCEQNLNHDAMYWYRQDPGQGLRLIYYSQIVNDFQKGDIAEGYSVSREKKESFPLTVTSAQKNPTAFYLCASSMEGGRHSGANVLTFGAGSRLTVL.

The chain links TRBV7-9 to TRBJ2-3; D tentatively reads TRBD1 or TRBD2 (5 bases each). The ends were cut back, 3 bases at V and 5 bases at J, with 9 bases in the middle. This CDR3 has 13 amino acids. The germline CDR1 and CDR2 sequences are SEHNR and FQNEAQ (reference sequence). CDR3 sequence reads: CASSFVGVDTQYF. CDR3 DNA: TGTGCCAGCAGCTTTGTGGGGGTAGATACGCAGTATTTT.

The CDR3 spells CASSYREDEQFF. In DNA form, the CDR3 reads TGTGCCAGCAGTTACCGGGAAGATGAGCAGTTCTTC. The chain carries TRBV6-5 and TRBJ2-1, with a weak D call TRBD2 (5 bases). This CDR3 has 12 residues. V was shortened by 2 bases and J by 8 bases, with 7 bases between the two germline ends. CDR1 and CDR2 (germline): MNHEY, SVGAGI.

The chain links TRBV5-1 to TRBJ2-1, with D perhaps TRBD1 (8 bases). Deletions cut 3 bases from V and 7 bases from J, with 20 bases between. CDR1 SGHRS and CDR2 YFSETQ come from the germline V gene. This CDR3 comprises 16 residues. Here the CDR3 DNA reads TGCGCCAGCAGCTCGGACAGGGAGGGTGTTGGGAATGAGCAGTTCTTC. This sequence encodes CASSSDREGVGNEQFF.

The gene calls are TRBV11-3 and TRBJ2-2; TRBD2 aligns across 8 bases. With 5 bases clipped from V and 4 bases from J, the junction kept 6 bases outside the gene matches. The germline V gene encodes CDR1 SGHNT and CDR2 YENEEA. The CDR3 loop spans 15 amino acids. CDR3 sequence: CASSALAGPTGELFF. The DNA for the CDR3 is TGTGCCAGCAGCGCCCTAGCGGGTCCCACCGGGGAGCTGTTTTTT.

In its sample, this clone was seen once. The rearrangement uses TRBV7-3 and TRBJ2-3, with a possible D match to TRBD2 (5 bases). The CDR3 consists of 15 residues. V shed 1 base and J shed 2 bases, with 10 bases lying between them. CDR1 SGHTA and CDR2 FQGTGA come from the germline V gene. CDR3 region: CASSLSGSNTDTQYF. DNA for the CDR3: TGTGCCAGCAGCTTAAGCGGGTCCAACACAGATACGCAGTATTTT.

The gene calls are TRBV11-2 and TRBJ2-2; 7 bases are a match to TRBD1. The CDR3 has 14 amino acids. CDR1 is SGHAT, CDR2 FQNNGV, per germline. The junction had 0 bases not matched to a gene; V was cut back by 1 base and J by 4 bases. The CDR3 DNA is TGTGCCAGCAGCTTAGGACAGGGCACCGGGGAGCTGTTTTTT. It encodes CASSLGQGTGELFF.

The gene calls are TRBV24-1 and TRBJ2-5; D might be TRBD1 (6 bases). CDR1 and CDR2 (germline): KGHDR, SFDVKD. Trimming cost V 5 bases and J 5 bases, with 17 bases left between them. This CDR3 contains 15 residues. This CDR3 reads CATSGGPGAGETQYF. CDR3 nucleotide sequence: TGTGCCACCAGTGGTGGGCCAGGGGCTGGGGAGACCCAGTACTTC.

The CDR3 here is CASSPTGVVYGYTF. The CDR3 DNA reads TGTGCCAGCAGCCCTACAGGGGTGGTCTATGGCTACACCTTC. The chain is built from TRBV5-4 and TRBJ1-2; 7 bases align to TRBD1. From germline, CDR1 is SGHNT and CDR2 YYREEE (reference sequence). V was pared by 4 bases and J by 4 bases, with 7 bases of the junction left unmatched. This CDR3 region has 14 residues.

The chain has TRBV7-9 and TRBJ1-3; unclear D gene. The V gene's germline CDR1 is SEHNR and CDR2 FQNEAQ (reference sequence). CDR3 length equals 14 residues. V was shortened by 0 bases and J by 2 bases, with 5 bases between the two germline ends. The CDR3 coding sequence is TGTGCCAGCAGCTTAGCATGGGCTGGAAACACCATATATTTT. It yields the protein CASSLAWAGNTIYF.

The chain couples TRBV7-9 to TRBJ1-2, with D possibly matching TRBD1 (6 bases). CDR1 and CDR2 (germline): SEHNR, FQNEAQ (reference sequence). The CDR3 has 14 residues. V was pared by 5 bases and J by 1 base, with 11 bases between. The DNA for the CDR3 is TGTGCCAGCAGCCAGGACAGTTTTAACTATGGCTACACCTTC. It codes for CASSQDSFNYGYTF.

DNA for the CDR3: TGTGCCAGCAGACTCGAAGCATCCAACACTGAAGCTTTCTTT. Translation: CASRLEASNTEAFF. This chain joins TRBV6-5 and TRBJ1-1; D remains ambiguous. V was trimmed by 6 bases and J by 2 bases, leaving 13 bases between them. Per germline, CDR1 MNHEY and CDR2 SVGAGI. The CDR3 totals 14 residues.

V gene TRBV30 combines with J gene TRBJ2-5; D is perhaps TRBD1 or TRBD2 (5 bases each). CDR1 is GTSNPN and CDR2 is SVGIG in the germline V gene (reference sequence). Trimming pared 1 base from V and 5 bases from J, leaving 14 bases between. This CDR3 is built from 14 residues. CDR3 sequence: CAWSATRGRETQYF. The CDR3 DNA reads as TGTGCCTGGAGTGCAACTAGGGGAAGGGAGACCCAGTACTTC.

This clone was found once. V gene TRBV5-6 combines with J gene TRBJ1-5, with a weak D call TRBD1 (5 bases). The CDR3 length is 16 residues. V lost 1 base and J lost 1, with 12 bases in between. Germline lookup yields CDR1 SGHDT and CDR2 YYEEEE. This chain's CDR3 is CASSLLGDASNQPQHF. CDR3 coding DNA: TGTGCCAGCAGCTTGCTGGGGGATGCGAGCAATCAGCCCCAGCATTTT.

This rearrangement joins TRBV4-3 to TRBJ2-1; D remains ambiguous. The CDR3 length is 14 residues. Trimming cost V 0 bases and J 7 bases, with 10 bases left between them. The germline V gene has CDR1 LGHNA and CDR2 YSLEER. CDR3 coding DNA: TGCGCCAGCAGCCAAGATCGTCTAGTTAATGAGCAGTTCTTC. Protein: CASSQDRLVNEQFF.

This chain links TRBV7-8 with TRBJ1-1, with no clear D. In germline, CDR1 is SGHVS, CDR2 FQNEAQ. The CDR3 spans 13 residues. V dropped 6 bases and J dropped 3 bases, with 11 bases sitting between them. As DNA, the CDR3 is TGTGCCAGCAGTCGGGAGAGGTACACTGAAGCTTTCTTT. Its translation: CASSRERYTEAFF.

The genes are TRBV6-5 and TRBJ1-4, with a weak D call TRBD1 (5 bases). CDR3 length: 15 residues. With 0 bases removed from V and 2 bases from J, the gap between germline ends came to 7 bases. From germline, CDR1 is MNHEY and CDR2 SVGAGI. DNA of the CDR3: TGTGCCAGCAGTTACTCCGGGGGGACTAATGAAAAACTGTTTTTT. It codes for CASSYSGGTNEKLFF.

As regards this clone: A junction end diverges from the germline sequence, so it may reflect a read error. The genes are TRBV7-7 and TRBJ2-1; the D call may be TRBD1 or TRBD2 (6 bases each). Germline V CDR1 and CDR2: SSHAT, FNYEAQ (reference sequence). The CDR3 totals 15 residues. CDR3 nucleotide sequence: TGTGCTAGCAGCTTAAGAACAGGGAGGTGGAATGAGCAGTTCTTC. As protein: CASSLRTGRWNEQFF.

The J gene is TRBJ1-5, the V gene TRBV6-1; TRBD1 agrees at 11 bases. The germline gives CDR1 MNHNS, CDR2 SASEGT. This CDR3 has 14 residues. The J segment lost 7 bases and the V segment lost 2 bases, leaving 1 base of the junction unmatched. CDR3 nucleotides: TGTGCCAGCAGTGAAAGGACAGGGGGCCAGCCCCAGCATTTT. Protein sequence: CASSERTGGQPQHF.

This clone was picked up one time. Germline is not matched at one junction end, which may reflect a read error. The V gene is TRBV11-2, the J gene TRBJ2-1; 9 nucleotides align to TRBD2. Germline V gene lookup returns CDR1 SGHAT and CDR2 FQNNGV. CDR3 length equals 13 residues. CDR3 sequence (DNA): TGTGCCAGCAGCATTACCGCCGGGACTAGCTTCCTCTTC. Amino acid sequence: CASSITAGTSFLF. Supplemented by reference TRBV11-2 and TRBJ2-1, the full variable domain reads EAGVAQSPRYKIIEKRQSVAFWCNPISGHATLYWYQQILGQGPKLLIQFQNNGVVDDSQLPKDRFSAERLKGVDSTLKIQPAKLEDSAVYLCASSITAGTSFLFGPGTRLTVL.

V gene TRBV18 combines with J gene TRBJ1-3; D unresolved. The germline V gene encodes CDR1 KGHSH and CDR2 LQKENI. Trimming shortened V by 5 bases and J by 0 bases, and 14 bases separated the two germline ends. This CDR3 comprises 16 residues. CDR3 coding DNA: TGTGCCAGCTCAATGACGACGGGCTACTCTGGAAACACCATATATTTT. It codes for CASSMTTGYSGNTIYF.

The chain recombines TRBV7-5 with TRBJ2-7; the table's D call TRBD2 went unverified against the DNA. TRBV7-5 is a pseudogene. There are 17 residues in the CDR3. CDR3 bases: TGTGCCAGAAGACCCAACCCCGAGCGGGAGGAAACGCGCGAGCAGTACTTC. Protein: CARRPNPEREETREQYF.

J is TRBJ1-2 and V is TRBV19, with a tentative D call TRBD1 (6 bases). CDR3 length: 16 residues. Per the germline V gene, CDR1 is LNHDA and CDR2 is SQIVND (reference sequence). Trimming stripped 5 bases from V and 5 bases from J, with 21 bases between. Written as DNA, the CDR3 is TGTGCCAGTAGTGGGGTCTACAGGGAAAAGGGATATGGCTACACCTTC. Residues: CASSGVYREKGYGYTF. Full variable domain (rest looked up from reference TRBV19 and TRBJ1-2): DGGITQSPKYLFRKEGQNVTLSCEQNLNHDAMYWYRQDPGQGLRLIYYSQIVNDFQKGDIAEGYSVSREKKESFPLTVTSAQKNPTAFYLCASSGVYREKGYGYTFGSGTRLTVV.

This clone turned up a few times. The J gene is TRBJ1-2, the V gene TRBV30; no clear D. The V end lost 4 bases, the J end lost 4 bases, and 16 bases lay between the germline ends. There are 14 residues in the CDR3. CDR1 and CDR2 (germline): GTSNPN, SVGIG (reference sequence). This chain's CDR3 is CAWKTGFPPYGYTF. The CDR3 region has the DNA TGTGCCTGGAAAACCGGGTTCCCACCCTATGGCTACACCTTC.

The V gene is TRBV30, the J gene TRBJ1-1; 10 bases match TRBD1. This CDR3 region has 12 residues. The trim removed 8 bases at V and 14 bases at J, leaving 14 bases unmatched. CDR1 and CDR2 from the germline V gene are GTSNPN and SVGIG (reference sequence). CDR3 in amino acids: CAEGQGQSVDFF. The CDR3 DNA reads as TGTGCCGAGGGACAGGGGCAGTCCGTGGACTTCTTT.